This is a list of T cell receptor beta chains from one sample in a study of cytomegalovirus exposure and HLA in healthy donors. TCRdb's copy holds only in-frame clones and misses some; the assay was immunoSEQ multiplex PCR. The sample yields around 170,000 clones, around 80% seen once. Sample: PBMCs. These receptors were collected from a man in his forties in good health and CMV-seropositive. CDR3s include the opening cysteine and the closing phenylalanine or tryptophan. D genes are given only for firm matches. Some rows have no size entry. The others give once, few or many, or a class for an expanded clone.

CDR3 DNA: TGTGCCAGCAGCTTAAAACTAGCGGGGAAGCAGTTCTTC; CDR3 protein: CASSLKLAGKQFF; V gene: TRBV7-2; D gene: TRBD2; J gene: TRBJ2-1; clone size: NA
CDR3 DNA: TGTGCCAGTAGTATAATGGACAGGAATCAGCCCCAGCATTTT; CDR3 protein: CASSIMDRNQPQHF; V gene: TRBV19; D gene: TRBD1; J gene: TRBJ1-5; clone size: NA
CDR3 DNA: TGTTCCAGCAGCTTAGAGGGGGGACAGACAAATCAGCCCCAGCATTTT; CDR3 protein: CSSSLEGGQTNQPQHF; V gene: TRBV7-9; D gene: TRBD1; J gene: TRBJ1-5; clone size: few
CDR3 DNA: TGTGCTAGCAGCTTAAATCGACAGAAAGGGCGAGAGACCCAGTACTTC; CDR3 protein: CASSLNRQKGRETQYF; V gene: TRBV7-7; D gene: NA; J gene: TRBJ2-5; clone size: NA
CDR3 DNA: TGTGCCAGCAGTTTAGGACAGATCGGATCCTACGAGCAGTACTTC; CDR3 protein: CASSLGQIGSYEQYF; V gene: TRBV7-2; D gene: NA; J gene: TRBJ2-7; clone size: NA
CDR3 DNA: TGTGCCAGCAGCTTAAAAGCGGGGGGCGGGATCGGGGAGCTGTTTTTT; CDR3 protein: CASSLKAGGGIGELFF; V gene: TRBV7-8; D gene: TRBD2; J gene: TRBJ2-2; clone size: NA
CDR3 DNA: TGTGCCAGCAACACCGTAGAGACAGGGGTCGGAAACACCATATATTTT; CDR3 protein: CASNTVETGVGNTIYF; V gene: TRBV21-1; D gene: NA; J gene: TRBJ1-3; clone size: NA
CDR3 DNA: TGTGCCACCAGCAGAGGGTTAAAACCGGGACAGGGGGCCTACGAGCAGTACTTC; CDR3 protein: CATSRGLKPGQGAYEQYF; V gene: TRBV15; D gene: TRBD1; J gene: TRBJ2-7; clone size: NA
CDR3 DNA: TGTGCCAGCAGCTTAGGTCTCCAAGAGACCCAGTACTTC; CDR3 protein: CASSLGLQETQYF; V gene: TRBV7-2; D gene: NA; J gene: TRBJ2-5; clone size: NA
CDR3 DNA: TGTGCCAGCAGCTTGCCCGGGACAGGATCCTACAAGCAGTACTTC; CDR3 protein: CASSLPGTGSYKQYF; V gene: TRBV5-6; D gene: TRBD1; J gene: TRBJ2-7; clone size: NA
CDR3 DNA: TGTGCCAGCACCAGGACTAGCGGGGGTTCCTACGAGCAGTACTTC; CDR3 protein: CASTRTSGGSYEQYF; V gene: TRBV27; D gene: TRBD2; J gene: TRBJ2-7; clone size: once
CDR3 DNA: TGTGCCAGCACCCGATGGGGCAGCTATAGCACAGATACGCAGTATTTT; CDR3 protein: CASTRWGSYSTDTQYF; V gene: TRBV11-2; D gene: NA; J gene: TRBJ2-3; clone size: NA
CDR3 DNA: TGCGCCAGCAGCCAAGATGGGGGGGAGGGTGAAAAACTGTTTTTT; CDR3 protein: CASSQDGGEGEKLFF; V gene: TRBV4-1; D gene: NA; J gene: TRBJ1-4; clone size: NA
CDR3 DNA: TGTGCCAGCAGCTTAGATGACAGAGTCACCTATGGCTACACCTTC; CDR3 protein: CASSLDDRVTYGYTF; V gene: TRBV7-2; D gene: NA; J gene: TRBJ1-2; clone size: NA
CDR3 DNA: TGTGCCAGCAGCTTGGTGGACAGCGCGTCTGGAAACACCATATATTTT; CDR3 protein: CASSLVDSASGNTIYF; V gene: TRBV5-4; D gene: NA; J gene: TRBJ1-3; clone size: NA
CDR3 DNA: TGTGCCAGCAGTCCAGGGGCCTACGAGCAGTACTTC; CDR3 protein: CASSPGAYEQYF; V gene: TRBV27; D gene: NA; J gene: TRBJ2-7; clone size: NA
CDR3 DNA: TGCGCCAGCGCCGCGGGGAAGGCTGATGAAGCTTTCTTT; CDR3 protein: CASAAGKADEAFF; V gene: TRBV4-3; D gene: NA; J gene: TRBJ1-1; clone size: NA